Listed below are T cell receptor beta chains from one sample, sequenced in a study of blood T cell repertoires in COVID-19. The protocol was immunoSEQ multiplex PCR, while the TCRdb copy is restricted to in-frame clones and leaves out a portion. Of around 100,000 clones in the sample, around four fifths are singletons; the top ten hold around a third. Sequencing input: peripheral blood. Receptors were obtained from a man aged 65 to 79 with active or convalescent COVID-19. Both conserved end residues are part of each CDR3. D genes are given only for firm matches. Clone sizes are given selectively: once, few, many, or a class where the clone is expanded.

>TRBJ2-3|TRBV9|TRBD1|.
TGTGCCAGCAGCGAGGGGACAGGGCTCCTCACAGATACGCAGTATTTT
CASSEGTGLLTDTQYF
>TRBJ2-1|TRBV29-1|TRBD1|.
TGCAGCGTCACCGGGCACAGGGGTCAGCATGAGCAGTTCTTC
CSVTGHRGQHEQFF
>TRBJ1-1|TRBV6-5|TRBD1|.
TGTGCCAGCAGCGGCCAAGGGACAGGAGGGACTGAAGCTTTCTTT
CASSGQGTGGTEAFF
>TRBJ2-7|TRBV2|.|.
TGTGCCAGCAGTGAACGGAGTACCTACGAGCAGTACTTC
CASSERSTYEQYF
>TRBJ1-2|TRBV5-1|TRBD1|few
TGCGCCAGCAGCGTTGGGACAGGGGTCTATGGCTACACCTTC
CASSVGTGVYGYTF
>TRBJ2-4|TRBV6-6|TRBD2|.
TGTGCCAGCAGTCGTCCGGAGGGACTAGCGGGAAGGGGAAACATTCAGTACTTC
CASSRPEGLAGRGNIQYF
>TRBJ1-2|TRBV27|TRBD1|once
TGTGCCAGCAGTTTATCGGCAGCCGGGACAGGGGGCCCTGGCTACACCTTC
CASSLSAAGTGGPGYTF
>TRBJ2-5|TRBV18|.|once
TGTGCCAGCTCACCGGCAGAAGAGACCCAGTACTTC
CASSPAEETQYF
>TRBJ2-7|TRBV28|TRBD1|.
TGTGCCAGCACCGCCGGGACAGGGCCCTACGAGCAGTACTTC
CASTAGTGPYEQYF
>TRBJ1-1|TRBV10-3|.|.
TGTGCCATCAGTGTCGGTCAGGGCCCTGAAGCTTTCTTT
CAISVGQGPEAFF
>TRBJ2-3|TRBV3-1/TRBV3-2|TRBD1|.
TGTGCCAGCACCCTAACAGGGGGATCAGATACGCAGTATTTT
CASTLTGGSDTQYF
>TRBJ1-5|TRBV27|TRBD1|.
TGTGCCAGCACCTCGGACAGGGGGCGCCTCCAGCCCCAGCATTTT
CASTSDRGRLQPQHF
>TRBJ2-3|TRBV29-1|.|once
TGCAGCGTTGGCGGGGGCCTATACACAGATACGCAGTATTTT
CSVGGGLYTDTQYF
>TRBJ1-2|TRBV9|.|.
TGTGCCAGCAGCGTAGCAGAATATGGCTACACCTTC
CASSVAEYGYTF
>TRBJ2-3|TRBV19|.|.
TGTGCCAGTAGTACCTCGCCGATACTAACTAGCACAGATACGCAGTATTTT
CASSTSPILTSTDTQYF
>TRBJ2-3|TRBV12-3/TRBV12-4|.|many
TGTGCCAGCAGTGGGGGGAGCACAGATACGCAGTATTTT
CASSGGSTDTQYF
>TRBJ2-7|TRBV19|.|.
TGTGCCAGTAGTAGGACAGTTAACTACGAGCAGTACTTC
CASSRTVNYEQYF
>TRBJ1-2|TRBV6-6|.|.
TGTGCCAGCAGTTACCTTGGAGACTACACCTTC
CASSYLGDYTF
>TRBJ2-7|TRBV5-6|.|.
TGTGCCAGCAGCGATGACAGACTTCTTCCCTACGAGCAGTACTTC
CASSDDRLLPYEQYF
>TRBJ1-2|TRBV12-3/TRBV12-4|TRBD1|.
TGTGCCAGCAGTGAGGGGGCGCGTGGCTACACCTTC
CASSEGARGYTF